The clone carrying this TCR beta chain was counted a single time. Its antigen is unidentified. This entry comes from a study of cytomegalovirus exposure and HLA in healthy donors. Study at large: Drawn from HLA-typed donors, around 85 million unique TCRs were held in an early data release. Across around 400 genotyped donors, about 80% landed in the Caucasian-associated ancestry cluster. Overall study findings and caveats: Altogether, 164 TCR beta chains were recorded as cytomegalovirus-associated.

At collection, donors were nominally healthy, but unrecorded immune exposures were probable. With 2 bases removed from V and 4 bases from J, the gap between germline ends came to 11 bases. CDR1 and CDR2 from the germline V gene are SGHTA and FQGTGA. CDR3 length equals 15 residues. PCR primers comprised 60 Vbeta and 13 Jbeta primers. Data came from immunoSEQ multiplex PCR; TCRdb stores just in-frame clones and leaves some out. The profile shows about 190,000 clones, roughly 80% of them singletons. The specimen was PBMCs. The gene calls are TRBV7-3 and TRBJ2-2; possible D gene TRBD2, 7 bases. This TCR derives from a woman aged 50 to 65 in good health and CMV-seropositive. CDR3 residues: CASSLGGGATGELFF. In DNA, the CDR3 is TGTGCCAGCAGCTTAGGGGGGGGCGCCACCGGGGAGCTGTTTTTT.